The clone carrying this T cell receptor (beta chain) was counted ten times or more. Its target is unknown. In germline, CDR1 is SGHTA, CDR2 FQGNSA. CDR3 size: 13 residues. With 3 bases removed from V and 1 base from J, the gap between germline ends came to 5 bases. The entry originates in a study of T cells after yellow fever vaccination. Study as a whole: Where fractions had low cell numbers, libraries were prepared from them with the SMART-Seq v4 Ultra Low Input RNA kit. Points from the study as a whole: Reappearing after the booster were most of the clones from primary vaccination (96% CD4, about 88% CD8).

By 5'RACE template switching, TCR cDNA was produced, with a universal primer site and UMIs added in the process. In TCRdb, the 5' RACE reads were re-called with MiXCR into one record per CDR3 protein. The table shows 300,000 to 400,000 distinct CDR3 sequences, with roughly an eighth occurring only once. This sequence joins TRBV7-2 and TRBJ2-3, with D unclear. This clonotype was obtained from a man aged 18 to 30 who received the YFV17D yellow fever vaccine. Sequenced here: CD4+ T cells sorted from PBMCs, sampled 15 days after the yellow fever booster vaccination. The DNA of the CDR3 is TGTGCCAGCAGCTTCCCAGGCACAGATACGCAGTATTTT. This codes for CASSFPGTDTQYF.